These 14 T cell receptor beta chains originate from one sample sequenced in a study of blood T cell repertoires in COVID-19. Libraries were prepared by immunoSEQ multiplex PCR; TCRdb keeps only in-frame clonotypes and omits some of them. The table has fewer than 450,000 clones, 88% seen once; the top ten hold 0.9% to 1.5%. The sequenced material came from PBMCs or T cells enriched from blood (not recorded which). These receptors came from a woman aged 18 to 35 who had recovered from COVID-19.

The CDR3 sequence is CASRPRQGTPNQPQHF. DNA for the CDR3: TGTGCCAGCAGACCTCGACAGGGCACCCCCAATCAGCCCCAGCATTTT. V and J are TRBV28 and TRBJ1-5; 7 bases are a match to TRBD1. This CDR3 spans 16 amino acids. CDR1 and CDR2 (germline): MDHEN, SYDVKM. V lost 6 bases and J lost 3; bases outside the gene matches: 11.

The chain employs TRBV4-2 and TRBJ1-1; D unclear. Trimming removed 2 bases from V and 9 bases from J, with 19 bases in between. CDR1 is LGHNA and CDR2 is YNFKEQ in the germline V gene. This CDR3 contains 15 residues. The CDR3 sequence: CASSQSELTYFKAFF. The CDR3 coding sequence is TGTGCCAGCAGCCAAAGCGAGTTGACTTACTTTAAAGCTTTCTTT.

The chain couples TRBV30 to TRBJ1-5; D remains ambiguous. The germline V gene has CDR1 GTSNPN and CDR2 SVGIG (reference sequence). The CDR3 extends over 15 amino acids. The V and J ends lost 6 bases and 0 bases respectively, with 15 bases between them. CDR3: CACVSRTNSNQPQHF. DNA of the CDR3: TGTGCCTGCGTCTCCCGCACTAATAGCAATCAGCCCCAGCATTTT.

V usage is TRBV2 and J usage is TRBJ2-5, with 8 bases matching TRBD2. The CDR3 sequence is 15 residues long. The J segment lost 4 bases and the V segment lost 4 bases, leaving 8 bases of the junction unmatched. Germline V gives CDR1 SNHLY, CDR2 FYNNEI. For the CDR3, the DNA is TGTGCCAGCAGTGGGGGCCTAGCGGGTGGAGAGACCCAGTACTTC. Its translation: CASSGGLAGGETQYF.

CDR3 in amino acids: CASSYSGGVQETQYF. The DNA for the CDR3 is TGTGCCAGCAGTTACAGCGGGGGGGTACAAGAGACCCAGTACTTC. The chain carries TRBV6-5 and TRBJ2-5; 10 positions agree with TRBD2. This CDR3 has 15 residues. Germline CDR1 is MNHEY and CDR2 is SVGAGI. V lost 2 bases, J lost 2 bases, and 2 bases stayed unmatched.

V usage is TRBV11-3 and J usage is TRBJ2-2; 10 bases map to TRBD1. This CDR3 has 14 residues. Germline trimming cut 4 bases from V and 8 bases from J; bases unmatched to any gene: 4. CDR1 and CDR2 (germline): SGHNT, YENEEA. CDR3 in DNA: TGTGCCAGCAGCTCCAGACAGGGGGCAGGGGAGCTGTTTTTT. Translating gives CASSSRQGAGELFF. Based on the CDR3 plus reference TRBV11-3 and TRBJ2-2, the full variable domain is EAGVVQSPRYKIIEKKQPVAFWCNPISGHNTLYWYLQNLGQGPELLIRYENEEAVDDSQLPKDRFSAERLKGVDSTLKIQPAELGDSAVYLCASSSRQGAGELFFGEGSRLTVL.

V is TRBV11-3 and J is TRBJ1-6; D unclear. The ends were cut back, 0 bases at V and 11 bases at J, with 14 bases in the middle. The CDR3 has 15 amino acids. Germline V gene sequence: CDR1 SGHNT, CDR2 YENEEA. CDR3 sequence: CASSLDKPPVPPLHF. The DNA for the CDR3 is TGTGCCAGCAGCTTAGATAAGCCACCGGTCCCACCCCTCCACTTT.

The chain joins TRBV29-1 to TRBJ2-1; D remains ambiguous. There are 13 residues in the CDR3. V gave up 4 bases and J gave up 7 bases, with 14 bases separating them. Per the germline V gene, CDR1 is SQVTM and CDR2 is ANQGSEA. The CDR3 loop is CSVALRTANEQFF. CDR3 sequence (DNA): TGCAGCGTTGCTCTCAGAACAGCTAATGAGCAGTTCTTC.

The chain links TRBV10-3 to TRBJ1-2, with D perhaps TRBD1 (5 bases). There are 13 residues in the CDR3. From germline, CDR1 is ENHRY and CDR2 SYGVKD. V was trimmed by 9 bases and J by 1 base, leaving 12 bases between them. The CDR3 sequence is CAIGREYNYGYTF. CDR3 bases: TGTGCCATAGGCAGGGAATATAACTATGGCTACACCTTC.

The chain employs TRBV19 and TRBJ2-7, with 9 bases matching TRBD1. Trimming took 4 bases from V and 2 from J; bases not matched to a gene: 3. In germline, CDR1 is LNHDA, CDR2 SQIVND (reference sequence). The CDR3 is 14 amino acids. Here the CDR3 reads CASSKRQGAYEQYF. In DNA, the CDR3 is TGTGCCAGTAGTAAACGACAGGGGGCCTACGAGCAGTACTTC.

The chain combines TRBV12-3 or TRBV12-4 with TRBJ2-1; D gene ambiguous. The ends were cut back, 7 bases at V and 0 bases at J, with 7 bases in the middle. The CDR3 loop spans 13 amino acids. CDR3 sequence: CASTPLSYNEQFF. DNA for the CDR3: TGTGCCAGCACCCCCCTCTCCTACAATGAGCAGTTCTTC.

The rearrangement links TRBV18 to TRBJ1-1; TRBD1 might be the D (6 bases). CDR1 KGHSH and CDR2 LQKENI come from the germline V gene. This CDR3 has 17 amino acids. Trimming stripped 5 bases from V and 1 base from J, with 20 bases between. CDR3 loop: CASSSFYGGRGNTEAFF. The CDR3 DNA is TGTGCCAGCTCATCGTTCTACGGGGGGCGCGGGAACACTGAAGCTTTCTTT.

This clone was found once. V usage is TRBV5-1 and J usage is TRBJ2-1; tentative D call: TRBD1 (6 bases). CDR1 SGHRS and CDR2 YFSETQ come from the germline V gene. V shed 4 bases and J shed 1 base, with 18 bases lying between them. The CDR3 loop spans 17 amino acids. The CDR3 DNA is TGCGCCAGCAGCGAACCGCAGGGGCCGCCTTCCTACAATGAGCAGTTCTTC. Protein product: CASSEPQGPPSYNEQFF.

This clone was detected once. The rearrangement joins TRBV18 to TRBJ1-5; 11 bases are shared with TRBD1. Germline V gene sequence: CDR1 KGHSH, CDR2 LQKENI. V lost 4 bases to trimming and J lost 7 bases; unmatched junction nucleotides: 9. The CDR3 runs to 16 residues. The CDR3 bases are TGTGCCAGCTCACGGACAGGGGGCTTGGCGGGGCAGCCCCAGCATTTT. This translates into CASSRTGGLAGQPQHF.